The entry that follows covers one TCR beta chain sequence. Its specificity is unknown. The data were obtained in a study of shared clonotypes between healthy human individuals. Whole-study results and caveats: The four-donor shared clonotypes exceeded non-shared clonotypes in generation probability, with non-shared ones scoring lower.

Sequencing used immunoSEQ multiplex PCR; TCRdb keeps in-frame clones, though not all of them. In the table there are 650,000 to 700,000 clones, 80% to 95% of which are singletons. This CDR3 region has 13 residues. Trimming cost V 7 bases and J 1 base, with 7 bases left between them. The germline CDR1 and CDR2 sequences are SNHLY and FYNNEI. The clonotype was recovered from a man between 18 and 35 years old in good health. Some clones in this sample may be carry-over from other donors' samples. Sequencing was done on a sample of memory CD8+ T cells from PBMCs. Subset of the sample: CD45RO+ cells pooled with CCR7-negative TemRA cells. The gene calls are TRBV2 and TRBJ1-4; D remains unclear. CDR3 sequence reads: CASKGRTNEKLFF. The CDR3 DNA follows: TGTGCCAGCAAAGGGAGAACTAATGAAAAACTGTTTTTT.